This entry features one T cell receptor beta chain sequence. This clone came up once. Its recognized antigen is unknown. Base-call qualities are not available, and no considerably larger clone is one nucleotide away. The cohort comprised some 700 healthy bone marrow donors. At the time of sampling, all cohort members were nominally healthy, though unrecorded immune exposures were likely present. The donor tested CMV seronegative, placing the donor among the 350 to 400 seronegative members of the cohort. Every donor gave a peripheral blood sample, and the peripheral blood mononuclear cells from that sample were used for TCR beta sequencing. The Qiagen DNeasy Blood Extraction Kit was used to extract genomic DNA from the blood cell samples. V drops 6 bases and J drops 4 bases, leaving 4 bases in between. Measured from the cysteine to the phenylalanine, the CDR3 is 11 residues long. Only the CDR3 region is kept as DNA, spanning 33 bases read in frame from base 1. From the germline V gene, CDR1 is SGHRS and CDR2 is YFSETQ.

The sample originates from a study of cytomegalovirus exposure and HLA in healthy donors (dated by TCRdb to between 2016 and 2019). Broadly, across the study: An earlier analysis of some 550 of the donors reported roughly 270 Gb of sequence data and 100 million to 130 million unique TCR beta sequences from about 200 million T cells. A separate validation cohort of 90 to 150 different subjects was used in addition to the approximately 700-subject first cohort. Donor age, sex, ethnicity and CMV serostatus were collected together with the repertoire data. Four or five DR-DQ haplotypes were handled as single units for association and clustering because linkage in the cohort was strong. A later analysis re-examined previously published TCR beta repertoires from more than 650 donors and added high-resolution HLA genotyping to investigate patterns of TCR occurrence. Rather than drawing on any new phenotypic data, the later analysis identified candidate immune exposures from TCR beta sequences and the way those sequences occurred across donors. Genome-wide SNP genotypes for about 60% of the roughly 670 donors were used in a later genetic analysis, which treated that subset as a discovery cohort. Around 300 gigabases of sequencing data and some 85 million unique TCR sequences were included in an early release covering roughly 600 HLA-typed donors. The study aimed to test whether signatures of past pathogen exposure could be identified by cataloging public T cell receptors. The study used immunosequencing to profile the T cell repertoires of several hundred subjects and linked those repertoires to cytomegalovirus serostatus. Across under 500 genotyped donors of the cohort, an average of about 250,000 unique TCR beta nucleotide sequences per donor were sequenced, and roughly 20% of those sequences were non-productive. High-throughput TCR immunosequencing, statistical association of individual TCRs with disease status, and machine learning were combined to predict cytomegalovirus infection status. HLA typing included class I and class II loci at four-digit resolution. Every discovery cohort repertoire had been produced on one sequencing platform. Typing coverage differed by locus: A, B, C, DRB1 and DQB1 were typed in about 629-640 donors, DQA1 in 522, DPA1 in approximately 600, and DPB1 in approximately 450. Of the approximately 400 genotyped donors, over 70% fell in the genetic ancestry cluster associated with self-reported Caucasian donors. In an earlier analysis of 587 of the donors, high-throughput TCR beta sequencing was used to judge whether each TCR beta V gene segment behaved as functional or pseudogenic. The paper's findings and limits, for the study overall: In a later analysis, around 15,000 TCR beta sequences were associated with specific HLA alleles at a false discovery rate of 0.05. Strong co-occurrence of HLA alleles, especially DR and DQ, made assigning TCR associations to individual alleles difficult. Because counts were too low, seventeen rarely observed V segments, including chromosome 9 orphons, were excluded from the earlier analysis of a few hundred of the donors. The sequencing pipeline was judged likely to have produced a cluster of highly shared sequence variants as a technical artifact. It was suggested by the authors that the approach could potentially be generalized to other disease states and immunological phenotypes. Most TCR sequences were seen in very few donors, while some public TCRs were found in many individuals. A further reported finding was that TCR beta sequences accurately predicted the HLA-A and HLA-B alleles for most subjects in the first cohort. HLA typing was unavailable for some donors at each locus, so association tests used only the typed subset. In the study, some 160 TCR beta chains were listed as associated with cytomegalovirus. A later analysis found that HLA-associated TCR beta chains were more clonally expanded and had lower generation probabilities than equally common non-associated chains. A later analysis reported that several top co-occurrence clusters appeared linked to parvovirus B19, influenza, CMV and Epstein-Barr virus. Some IMGT-functional V segments, including TRBV6-2 and TRBV6-3, could not be told apart with the 87-base-pair reads, so those segments were excluded. The cohort was sequenced for TCR beta chains only, and without alpha or paired-chain data the features that could be detected were limited. Linkage disequilibrium might explain the correlated functional status among segregating V segments, but an unknown experimental factor could not be ruled out. In a later analysis, the rate of TCR association differed among HLA loci, with DRB1 alleles having the most associated TCRs and HLA-C alleles having the fewest. The classifier was reported to diagnose cytomegalovirus status with high specificity and sensitivity in both the original cohort and the validation cohort. According to a later analysis, most CMV-associated TCR beta chains appeared to be HLA-restricted, and the HLA associations seemed to be driven largely by CMV exposure. An earlier analysis of approximately 500 of the donors showed that most TCR beta V segments appeared in productive rearrangements either about 90% or about 30% of the time, which broadly matched IMGT annotations. In vitro tests confirmed that a few of the cytomegalovirus-associated TCR beta chains recognize cytomegalovirus antigens. Roughly uniform sequencing depth across donors was assumed in presence/absence analyses, although this assumption may not hold. CMV serostatus was the only immune exposure information available for the cohort. In a later genetic analysis, fewer N-insertions in productive TCRs were reported among donors in an Asian-associated ancestry cluster than the roughly 700-donor mean. An association between a missense DCLRE1C variant and V-gene and J-gene trimming of TCR beta chains was found in a later genetic analysis and replicated in an independent cohort.

The method was the immunoSEQ multiplex PCR assay. A mixture of 60 forward primers for TCR Vbeta segments and 13 reverse primers for TCR Jbeta segments was used in the multiplex PCR. Amplification of the CDR3 region of rearranged TCR beta genes was performed with a multiplex PCR assay on genomic DNA. Amplified TCR beta libraries were sequenced as 87-base-pair reads on the Illumina HiSeq System. As for how the authors treated the data: A later analysis tallied 75 million to 85 million unique TCR beta chains across the approximately 670 repertoires, and around 9.9 million of those chains were shared by two or more donors. Raw reads were error-corrected and collapsed into unique sequences with a nearest-neighbor algorithm that merged closely related sequences to remove PCR and sequencing errors. V, D and J gene segments were assigned by aligning CDR3 sequences to IMGT reference sequences. For a sequence to be retained, a match of at least six nucleotides to both a V gene segment and a J gene segment was required. A rearrangement counted as productive if the CDR3 had no stop codons and remained in frame with V and J, and every other rearrangement counted as non-productive. CDR3 was defined according to IMGT convention as the region running from the second conserved V-encoded cysteine to the conserved J-encoded phenylalanine. In an earlier analysis of 587 of the donors, sequences lacking an unambiguous match to a single V gene segment were excluded. In an earlier analysis of roughly 600 of the donors, a V segment was called functional when productive rearrangements were above 56.7%, and segregating when the standard deviation between donors exceeded 5%. A statistical classification framework was built to diagnose cytomegalovirus status from the catalog of TCR beta chain sequences. In a later analysis, V and J genes were assigned by comparing TCR nucleotide sequences against IMGT/GENE-DB human TR gene sequences. In a later analysis, CDR3 sequences and most-parsimonious VDJ recombination scenarios were assigned using the TCRdist pipeline. In a later analysis, every TCR beta chain was defined by the combination of its CDR3 amino acid sequence and its V-gene family, and reads without a unique V-gene family were dropped. A later analysis removed 550 to 700 highly shared, low-generation-probability nucleotide sequences to deal with suspected cross-contamination and a sequencing artifact. In a later analysis, a clonal expansion index was calculated for each public chain from normalized within-repertoire ranks of inferred template counts. Generation probabilities in a later analysis came from a VDJ recombination model fitted to out-of-frame rearrangements, and those results were checked against IGoR. In a later analysis, hypergeometric tests were used to score TCR-TCR, TCR-HLA and TCR-CMV co-occurrence, with a repertoire-size bias correction applied to TCR pairs. A later analysis estimated false discovery rates by permuting HLA or CMV assignments 20 times. A later analysis grouped co-occurring TCRs with DBSCAN, adding TCRdist sequence similarity when clustering within HLA-allele-positive subsets. Co-occurrence clustering excluded repertoires with fewer than 30,000 or more than 120,000 public chains, plus five with anomalous nucleotide sharing. The table comes from immuneACCESS by way of TCRdb, which keeps in-frame sequences with V and J called. Part of the clones is missing from these tables; in studies checked, under half for an unresolved V gene and the rest for unknown reasons. The D gene and trimming were derived from the DNA, and the V and J assignments and clone size from that table. This sample comprises about 130,000 clones, about 81% of them detected only once. Of the sample, 0.85% to 1.4% falls within the top ten clones.

This TCR was sampled from a woman in her thirties in good health and CMV-seronegative. The sequence is built from TRBV5-1 and TRBJ2-2; the D gene identity is not certain. Sequencing was performed on PBMCs. The CDR3 amino acid sequence is: CASIGTGELFF. The nucleotide sequence is given as TGCGCCAGCATCGGCACCGGGGAGCTGTTTTTT.